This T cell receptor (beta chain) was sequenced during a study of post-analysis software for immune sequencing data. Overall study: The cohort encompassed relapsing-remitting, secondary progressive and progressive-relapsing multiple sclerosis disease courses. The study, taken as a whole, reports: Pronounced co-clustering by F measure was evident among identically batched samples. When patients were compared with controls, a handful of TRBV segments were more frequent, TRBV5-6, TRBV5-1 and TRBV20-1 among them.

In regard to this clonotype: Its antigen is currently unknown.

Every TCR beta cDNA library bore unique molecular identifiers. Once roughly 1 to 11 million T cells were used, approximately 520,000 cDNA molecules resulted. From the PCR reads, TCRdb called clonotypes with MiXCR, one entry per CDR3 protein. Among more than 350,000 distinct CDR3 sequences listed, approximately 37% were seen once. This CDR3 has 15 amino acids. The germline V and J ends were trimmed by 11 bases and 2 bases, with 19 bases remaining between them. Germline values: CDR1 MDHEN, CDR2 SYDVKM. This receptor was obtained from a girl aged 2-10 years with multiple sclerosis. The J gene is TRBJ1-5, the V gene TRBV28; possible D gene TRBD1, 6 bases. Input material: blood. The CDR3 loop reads CAGTWGGPGNQPQHF. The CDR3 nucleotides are TGTGCCGGCACATGGGGGGGGCCGGGCAATCAGCCCCAGCATTTT.